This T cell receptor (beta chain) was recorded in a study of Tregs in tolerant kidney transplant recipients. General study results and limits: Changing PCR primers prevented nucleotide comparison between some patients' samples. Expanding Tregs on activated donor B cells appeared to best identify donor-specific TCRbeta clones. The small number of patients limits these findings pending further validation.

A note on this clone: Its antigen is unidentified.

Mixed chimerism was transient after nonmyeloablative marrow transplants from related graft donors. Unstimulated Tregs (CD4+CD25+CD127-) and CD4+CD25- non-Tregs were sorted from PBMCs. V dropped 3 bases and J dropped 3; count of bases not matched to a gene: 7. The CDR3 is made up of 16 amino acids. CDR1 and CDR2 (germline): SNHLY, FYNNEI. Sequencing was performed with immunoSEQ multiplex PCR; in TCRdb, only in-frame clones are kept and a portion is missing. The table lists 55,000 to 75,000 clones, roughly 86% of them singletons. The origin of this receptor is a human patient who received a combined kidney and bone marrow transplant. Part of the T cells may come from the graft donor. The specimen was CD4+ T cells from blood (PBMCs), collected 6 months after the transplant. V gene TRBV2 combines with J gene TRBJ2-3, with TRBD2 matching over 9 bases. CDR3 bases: TGTGCCAGCAGTGATGAGGCGGGGGGGCCGACAGATACGCAGTATTTT. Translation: CASSDEAGGPTDTQYF.